A single sample is the source of the 8 T cell receptor beta chains below, sequenced in a study of OX40 agonist ivuxolimab in advanced cancers. Repertoires were generated with immunoSEQ multiplex PCR, while TCRdb's copy carries only in-frame clones and drops some. The sample holds tens of thousands of clones, 84% seen once. Sequencing used CD4+ or CD8+ T cells sorted from blood, obtained in a trial of the OX40 agonist ivuxolimab. The origin of the receptors is an adult with an advanced solid tumor such as melanoma, head and neck, liver or kidney cancer.

The V gene is TRBV19, the J gene TRBJ2-3; 7 bases are a match to TRBD2. The V gene's germline CDR1 is LNHDA and CDR2 SQIVND (reference sequence). The V gene end was trimmed by 5 bases and the J gene end by 0 bases; junction bases not matched to a gene: 8. The CDR3 covers 16 residues. The DNA of the CDR3 is TGTGCCAGTAGTCTGGCTAGCGGAACAAGCACAGATACGCAGTATTTT. It yields the protein CASSLASGTSTDTQYF.

V usage is TRBV6-1 and J usage is TRBJ1-2; 7 bases map to TRBD1. V lost 6 bases to trimming and J lost 6 bases; unmatched junction nucleotides: 10. The CDR3 has 14 amino acids. CDR1 is MNHNS, CDR2 SASEGT, per germline. In DNA form, the CDR3 reads TGTGCCAGCAGCCCACGGACAGGCCAGCATGGCTACACCTTC. Residues: CASSPRTGQHGYTF.

The chain is built from TRBV7-6 and TRBJ2-7, with a weak D call TRBD2 (6 bases). Between the trimmed V and J ends, which lost 3 bases and 3 bases, there was a span of 9 bases. The CDR3 runs to 13 residues. CDR1 is SGHVS, CDR2 FNYEAQ, per germline. The CDR3 DNA sequence: TGTGCCAGCAGCTTGCGGGACTTCTACGAGCAGTACTTC. Translation: CASSLRDFYEQYF. Combining the CDR3 with reference TRBV7-6 and TRBJ2-7 gives the whole variable domain GAGVSQSPRYKVTKRGQDVALRCDPISGHVSLYWYRQALGQGPEFLTYFNYEAQQDKSGLPNDRFSAERPEGSISTLTIQRTEQRDSAMYRCASSLRDFYEQYFGPGTRLTVT.

V is TRBV7-3 and J is TRBJ2-2; 8 bases match TRBD2. The CDR3 consists of 15 residues. The junction had 3 bases not matched to a gene; V was cut back by 0 bases and J by 6 bases. The germline CDR1 and CDR2 sequences are SGHTA and FQGTGA. CDR3 loop: CASSLTSGTPGELFF. The CDR3 coding sequence is TGTGCCAGCAGCTTAACTAGCGGGACTCCCGGGGAGCTGTTTTTT.

The chain uses TRBV7-6 and TRBJ2-1; weak D call: TRBD1 (8 bases). This CDR3 is built from 16 residues. Trimming removed 5 bases from V and 8 bases from J, with 22 bases in between. The V gene's germline CDR1 is SGHVS and CDR2 FNYEAQ. The CDR3 region has the DNA TGTGCCAGCAGCACACAACAGGACAGGGCGGGGGATGAGCAGTTCTTC. It is translated as CASSTQQDRAGDEQFF.

This chain connects TRBV7-2 to TRBJ2-3, with 13 positions matching TRBD2. This CDR3 comprises 13 residues. The V segment lost 1 base and the J segment 14 bases; nucleotides outside the gene matches: 3. Germline V gene sequence: CDR1 SGHTA, CDR2 FQGNSA. CDR3 amino acids: CASSLGLAGGRYF. In DNA, the CDR3 is TGTGCCAGCAGCTTAGGACTAGCGGGAGGTCGGTATTTT.

This clone came up once. The chain links TRBV19 to TRBJ2-7; no definite D call. The CDR3 extends over 14 amino acids. The germline V gene has CDR1 LNHDA and CDR2 SQIVND (reference sequence). With 6 bases removed from V and 2 bases from J, the gap between germline ends came to 14 bases. The CDR3 sequence: CASSVFINAYEQYF. CDR3 in DNA: TGTGCCAGTAGCGTTTTTATTAACGCCTACGAGCAGTACTTC.

The CDR3 region is CASRGGLSTLYNEQFF. The CDR3 DNA reads TGTGCCAGCAGGGGGGGGTTAAGCACCCTCTACAATGAGCAGTTCTTC. The J gene is TRBJ2-1, the V gene TRBV27, with 7 positions matching TRBD2. Losses at the gene ends were 6 bases for V and 3 bases for J; bases not matched to a gene: 11. The germline gives CDR1 MNHEY, CDR2 SMNVEV (reference sequence). This CDR3 comprises 16 residues.